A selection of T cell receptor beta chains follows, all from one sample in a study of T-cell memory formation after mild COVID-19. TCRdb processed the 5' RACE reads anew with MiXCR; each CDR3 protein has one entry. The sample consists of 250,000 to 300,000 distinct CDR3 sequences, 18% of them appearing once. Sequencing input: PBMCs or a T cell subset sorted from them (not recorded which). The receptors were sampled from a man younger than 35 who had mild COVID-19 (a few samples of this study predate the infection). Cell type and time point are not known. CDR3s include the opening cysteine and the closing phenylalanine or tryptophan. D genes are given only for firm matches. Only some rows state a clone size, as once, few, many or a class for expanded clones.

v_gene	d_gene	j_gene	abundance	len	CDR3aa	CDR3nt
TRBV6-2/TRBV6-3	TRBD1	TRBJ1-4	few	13	CASRWTGNEKLFF	TGTGCCAGCAGGTGGACAGGGAATGAAAAACTGTTTTTT
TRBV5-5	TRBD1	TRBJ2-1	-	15	CASTPGTGAYNEQFF	TGTGCCAGCACCCCCGGGACAGGGGCCTACAATGAGCAGTTCTTC
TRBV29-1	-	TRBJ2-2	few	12	CSAGWEPGELFF	TGCAGCGCGGGGTGGGAACCCGGGGAGCTGTTTTTT
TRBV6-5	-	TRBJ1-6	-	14	CASSRAGYNSPLHF	TGTGCCAGCAGCCGGGCGGGGTACAATTCACCCCTCCACTTT
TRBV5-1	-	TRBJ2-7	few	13	CASSFPEGYEQYF	TGCGCCAGCAGCTTCCCCGAGGGCTACGAGCAGTACTTC
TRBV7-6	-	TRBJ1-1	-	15	CASSSTGKVGTEAFF	TGTGCCAGCAGCTCTACAGGGAAGGTGGGCACTGAAGCTTTCTTT
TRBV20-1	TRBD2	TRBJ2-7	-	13	CSARMRGVYEQYF	TGCAGTGCTAGAATGCGGGGGGTTTACGAGCAGTACTTC
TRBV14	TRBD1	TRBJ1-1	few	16	CASSQEGQVTNTEAFF	TGTGCCAGCAGCCAAGAAGGACAGGTGACGAACACTGAAGCTTTCTTT
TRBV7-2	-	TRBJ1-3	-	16	CASSSYRRQAGNTIYF	TGTGCCAGCAGCTCCTACAGGAGGCAGGCTGGAAACACCATATATTTT
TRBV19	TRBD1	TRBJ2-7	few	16	CASSIIPGTGDYEQYF	TGTGCCAGTAGTATAATACCCGGGACAGGGGACTACGAGCAGTACTTC
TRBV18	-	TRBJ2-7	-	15	CASSLNQGSTEEQYF	TGTGCCAGCTCCCTAAATCAGGGTAGTACTGAGGAGCAGTACTTC
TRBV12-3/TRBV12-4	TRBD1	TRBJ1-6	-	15	CASTFRTGSSSPLHF	TGTGCCAGCACCTTCCGGACAGGGTCTAGTTCACCCCTCCACTTT
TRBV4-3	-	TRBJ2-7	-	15	CASSQDHRVTYEQYF	TGCGCCAGCAGCCAAGATCATCGAGTAACCTACGAGCAGTACTTC
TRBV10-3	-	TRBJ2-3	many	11	CATRQADTQYF	TGTGCCACTCGACAGGCAGATACGCAGTATTTT
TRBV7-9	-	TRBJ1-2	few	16	CASSLAPTQGNYGYTF	TGTGCCAGCAGCTTAGCCCCCACTCAGGGGAACTATGGCTACACCTTC
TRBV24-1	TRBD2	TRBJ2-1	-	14	CATSDSSGADEQFF	TGTGCCACCAGTGATTCTAGCGGGGCTGATGAGCAGTTCTTC
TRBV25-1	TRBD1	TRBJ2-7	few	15	CASSEFGTGKNEQYF	TGTGCCAGCAGTGAATTCGGGACAGGGAAAAACGAGCAGTACTTC
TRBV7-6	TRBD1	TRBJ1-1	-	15	CASSFVTGGFTEAFF	TGTGCCAGCAGCTTTGTTACAGGGGGGTTTACTGAAGCTTTCTTT
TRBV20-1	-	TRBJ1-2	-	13	CSARAPRQGGYTF	TGCAGTGCTAGAGCCCCCCGGCAAGGAGGCTACACCTTC
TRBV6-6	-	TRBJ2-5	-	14	CASTLTGTQETQYF	TGTGCCAGCACCCTAACCGGGACGCAAGAGACCCAGTACTTC
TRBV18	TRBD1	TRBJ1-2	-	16	CASSRTGGSVNYGYTF	TGTGCCAGCTCACGGACAGGGGGCTCGGTTAACTATGGCTACACCTTC
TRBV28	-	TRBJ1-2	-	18	CASSSTRQEWGIVHGYTF	TGTGCCAGCAGTTCGACCCGACAGGAGTGGGGTATAGTTCATGGCTACACCTTC
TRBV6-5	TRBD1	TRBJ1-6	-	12	CATRQGDSPLHF	TGTGCCACAAGACAGGGGGATTCACCCCTCCACTTT
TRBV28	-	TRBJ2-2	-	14	CASSRDSPRWELFF	TGTGCCAGCAGCCGAGACAGCCCCAGGTGGGAGCTGTTTTTT
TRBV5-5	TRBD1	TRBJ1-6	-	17	CASSPGTGGPYNSPLHF	TGTGCCAGCAGCCCAGGGACAGGGGGCCCCTATAATTCACCCCTCCACTTT
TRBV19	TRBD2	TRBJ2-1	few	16	CASSSQTSGLYNEQFF	TGTGCCAGTAGTTCTCAGACTAGCGGACTGTACAATGAGCAGTTCTTC
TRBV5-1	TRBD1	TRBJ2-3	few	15	CASSLRTGQTDTQYF	TGCGCCAGCAGCCTTCGGACAGGGCAAACAGATACGCAGTATTTT
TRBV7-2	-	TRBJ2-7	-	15	CASSPHPRGLHEQYF	TGTGCCAGCAGCCCCCATCCACGAGGACTTCACGAGCAGTACTTC
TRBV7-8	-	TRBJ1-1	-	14	CASSYRIRNTEAFF	TGTGCCAGCAGCTACAGGATCCGGAACACTGAAGCTTTCTTT
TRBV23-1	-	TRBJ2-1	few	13	CASSPPSRNEQFF	TGCGCCAGCAGTCCCCCAAGCCGCAATGAGCAGTTCTTC
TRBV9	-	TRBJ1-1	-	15	CASSAYRAGNTEAFF	TGTGCCAGCAGCGCCTACAGGGCGGGGAACACTGAAGCTTTCTTT
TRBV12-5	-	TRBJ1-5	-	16	CASGLVRPDGNQPQHF	TGTGCTAGTGGTTTGGTACGGCCCGATGGCAATCAGCCCCAGCATTTT
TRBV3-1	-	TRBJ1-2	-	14	CASSQAGTNYGYTF	TGTGCCAGCAGCCAAGCAGGAACTAACTATGGCTACACCTTC
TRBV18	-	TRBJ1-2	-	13	CASSPPALYGYTF	TGTGCCAGCTCACCACCAGCACTCTATGGCTACACCTTC
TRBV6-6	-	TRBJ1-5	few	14	CASSYLGGRQPQHF	TGTGCCAGCAGTTACCTAGGGGGAAGGCAGCCCCAGCATTTT
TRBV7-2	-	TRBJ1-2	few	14	CASRTNPNTYGYTF	TGTGCCAGCAGGACTAATCCAAACACGTATGGCTACACCTTC
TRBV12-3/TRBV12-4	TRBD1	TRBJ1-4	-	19	CASRAGTGRRIATNEKLFF	TGTGCCAGCCGCGCCGGGACAGGGCGTAGGATCGCAACTAATGAAAAACTGTTTTTT
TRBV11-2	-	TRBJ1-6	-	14	CASSRGRGNSPLHF	TGTGCCAGCAGCAGGGGCCGGGGGAATTCACCCCTCCACTTT
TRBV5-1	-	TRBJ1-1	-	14	CASSFNSLNTEAFF	TGCGCCAGCAGCTTCAACAGCCTGAACACTGAAGCTTTCTTT
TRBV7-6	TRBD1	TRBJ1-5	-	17	CASSLAPGTGGNQPQHF	TGTGCCAGCAGCTTAGCACCCGGGACAGGGGGAAATCAGCCCCAGCATTTT
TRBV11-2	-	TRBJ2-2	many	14	CASSLDLDTGELFF	TGTGCCAGCAGCTTAGATCTGGACACCGGGGAGCTGTTTTTT
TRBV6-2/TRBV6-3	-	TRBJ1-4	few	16	CASSYSNVEDNEKLFF	TGTGCCAGCAGTTACTCGAATGTAGAAGACAATGAAAAACTGTTTTTT